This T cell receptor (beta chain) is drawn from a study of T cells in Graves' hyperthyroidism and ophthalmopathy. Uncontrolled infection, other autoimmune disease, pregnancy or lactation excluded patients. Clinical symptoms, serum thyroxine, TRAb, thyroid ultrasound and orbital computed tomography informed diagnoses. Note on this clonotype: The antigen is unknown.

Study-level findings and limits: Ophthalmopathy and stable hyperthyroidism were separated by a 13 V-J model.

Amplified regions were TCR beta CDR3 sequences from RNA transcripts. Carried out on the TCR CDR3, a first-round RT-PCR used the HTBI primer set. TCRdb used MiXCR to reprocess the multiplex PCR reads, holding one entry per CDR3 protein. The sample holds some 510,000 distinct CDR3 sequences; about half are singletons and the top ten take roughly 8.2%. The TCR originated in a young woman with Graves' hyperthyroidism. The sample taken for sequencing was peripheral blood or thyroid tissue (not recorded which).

The CDR3 loop is CASSHGRGNQPQHF. CDR3 nucleotide sequence: TGTGCCAGCAGCCATGGACGGGGCAATCAGCCCCAGCATTTT. This rearrangement joins TRBV24-1 to TRBJ1-5; no definite D call. V was trimmed by 11 bases and J by 2 bases, leaving 15 bases between them. The CDR3 sequence is 14 residues long. Germline CDR1 and CDR2: KGHDR and SFDVKD.